A selection of T cell receptor beta chains follows, all from one sample in a study of blood T cell repertoires in COVID-19. The data were produced by immunoSEQ multiplex PCR, yet TCRdb's version contains in-frame clones alone and is incomplete. The sample yields around 42,000 clones, about three quarters seen once. The sample was peripheral blood. Receptors were obtained from a man in his sixties or seventies with active or convalescent COVID-19. CDR3s include the opening cysteine and the closing phenylalanine or tryptophan. The D gene is left open where the match is weak. For some rows the clone size is stated as once, few or many, or as a class when expanded; others skip it.

v_call,d_call,clone_size,j_call,cdr3_aa,cdr3_nt
TRBV28,-,-,TRBJ1-5,CASSLIQGINQPQHF,TGTGCCAGCAGTTTAATCCAGGGGATCAATCAGCCCCAGCATTTT
TRBV3-1/TRBV3-2,TRBD1,-,TRBJ1-5,CASSQQGDQPQHF,TGTGCCAGCAGCCAACAGGGGGATCAGCCCCAGCATTTT
TRBV7-9,TRBD2,once,TRBJ2-1,CASSQRGGGLNEQFF,TGTGCCAGCAGCCAAAGGGGCGGGGGTCTCAATGAGCAGTTCTTC
TRBV27,-,-,TRBJ1-4,CASSWQAGEKLFF,TGTGCCAGCAGTTGGCAGGCTGGGGAAAAACTGTTTTTT
TRBV28,-,-,TRBJ1-1,CASSLELKAFF,TGTGCCAGCAGTTTAGAACTTAAAGCTTTCTTT
TRBV6-6,-,few,TRBJ1-6,CASSDSSYNSPLHF,TGTGCCAGCTCGGACAGCTCCTATAATTCACCCCTCCACTTT
TRBV5-6,-,-,TRBJ1-1,CASSLELHGGEAFF,TGTGCCAGCAGCTTGGAGCTCCACGGGGGTGAAGCTTTCTTT
TRBV11-3,TRBD2,-,TRBJ2-5,CASRQSGEETQYF,TGTGCCAGCAGACAAAGCGGGGAGGAGACCCAGTACTTC
TRBV7-9,TRBD2,-,TRBJ2-3,CASSSGGADTQYF,TGTGCCAGCAGCAGCGGGGGGGCAGATACGCAGTATTTT
TRBV2,TRBD1,-,TRBJ1-1,CAGGQGGIGTEAFF,TGTGCCGGAGGACAGGGGGGGATAGGGACTGAAGCTTTCTTT
TRBV11-2,-,-,TRBJ2-7,CASSPPGHLLRYEQYF,TGTGCCAGCAGCCCACCGGGACACCTCTTGCGCTACGAGCAGTACTTC
TRBV13,-,-,TRBJ1-2,CASSLQGIWPGYTF,TGTGCCAGCAGCCTACAGGGTATCTGGCCTGGCTACACCTTC
TRBV4-1,-,large,TRBJ1-5,CASSQIYLGPRGQPQHF,TGCGCCAGCAGCCAGATTTATCTGGGGCCAAGGGGACAGCCCCAGCATTTT
TRBV30,TRBD1,-,TRBJ1-6,CAWSFGQGHSPLHF,TGTGCCTGGAGTTTCGGACAGGGTCATTCACCCCTCCACTTT
TRBV2,-,once,TRBJ2-1,CASSKDNRAEQFF,TGTGCCAGCAGTAAAGATAACAGAGCTGAGCAGTTCTTC
TRBV28,-,-,TRBJ1-1,CASSLLRTEAFF,TGTGCCAGCAGCCTTCTCAGGACTGAAGCTTTCTTT
TRBV6-5,-,-,TRBJ1-4,CASRWSAETNEKLFF,TGTGCCAGCAGGTGGTCGGCGGAAACTAATGAAAAACTGTTTTTT
TRBV9,TRBD2,-,TRBJ2-3,CASSAPTRLAGVTSTDTQYF,TGTGCCAGCAGCGCCCCAACACGACTAGCGGGGGTCACTAGCACAGATACGCAGTATTTT
TRBV7-9,TRBD1,-,TRBJ1-2,CASSLRRQGVGYGYTF,TGTGCCAGCAGCTTAAGACGACAGGGGGTCGGCTATGGCTACACCTTC
TRBV27,-,-,TRBJ1-2,CASSPGTLYGYTF,TGTGCCAGCAGTCCTGGGACACTTTATGGCTACACCTTC
TRBV29-1,-,-,TRBJ2-3,CSVGGVGTDTQYF,TGCAGCGTGGGGGGTGTGGGCACAGATACGCAGTATTTT
TRBV7-8,TRBD2,-,TRBJ2-7,CASSPRSGVASYEQYF,TGTGCCAGCAGCCCCCGGAGCGGGGTAGCTTCCTACGAGCAGTACTTC
TRBV7-9,TRBD1,-,TRBJ2-7,CASSLGQGVGEQYF,TGTGCCAGCAGCTTAGGGCAGGGGGTCGGCGAGCAGTACTTC
TRBV20-1,-,once,TRBJ1-2,CSASEGSGGYTF,TGCAGTGCTAGTGAGGGCTCGGGGGGCTACACCTTC
TRBV10-1,TRBD2,-,TRBJ2-1,CASSEGLAGVVEQFF,TGCGCCAGCAGTGAGGGGTTAGCGGGGGTGGTTGAGCAGTTCTTC